The 10 T cell receptor beta chains reported below all come from one sample, sequenced in a study of cytotoxic CD8 clonotypes in ibrutinib-treated CLL. Only in-frame clones appear in the TCRdb table, and some are missing; sequencing was by immunoSEQ multiplex PCR. The data contain about 160,000 clones, 81% of them seen just once; the ten biggest clones take up about 2.1%. The source was PBMCs, collected after 12 months of ibrutinib treatment. These receptors all come from a human donor with chronic lymphocytic leukemia.

The chain couples TRBV18 to TRBJ1-1; D not certain. The CDR3 runs to 13 residues. From germline, CDR1 is KGHSH and CDR2 LQKENI. V dropped 3 bases and J dropped 3 bases, with 8 bases sitting between them. The CDR3: CASSPRRDTEAFF. The CDR3 DNA reads TGTGCCAGCTCACCGCGGAGAGACACTGAAGCTTTCTTT.

This chain connects TRBV9 to TRBJ2-7; 8 bases fit TRBD1. The germline gives CDR1 SGDLS, CDR2 YYNGEE. The CDR3 has 13 amino acids. V dropped 1 base and J dropped 12; count of bases not matched to a gene: 9. In DNA form, the CDR3 reads TGTGCCAGCAGCGTAACAACCCAGGGGGCCAGGTACTTC. It specifies CASSVTTQGARYF.

The chain recombines TRBV13 with TRBJ2-7; 7 bases are a match to TRBD2. The CDR3 consists of 17 residues. J gave up 4 bases and V 5 bases, and 17 bases lay outside the gene matches. The germline V gene encodes CDR1 PRHDT and CDR2 FYEKMQ (reference sequence). Here the CDR3 reads CASSGSGWGREAYEQYF. CDR3 in DNA: TGTGCCAGCAGCGGTAGCGGATGGGGACGGGAGGCTTACGAGCAGTACTTC.

The chain uses TRBV6-5 and TRBJ1-5; 7 nucleotides agree with TRBD1. Germline V CDR1 and CDR2: MNHEY, SVGAGI. The CDR3 is 15 amino acids. The junction had 9 bases not matched to a gene; V was cut back by 5 bases and J by 5 bases. The CDR3 nucleotides read TGTGCCAGCAGTGTTACGACAGGGAGTGATCAGCCCCAGCATTTT. This translates into CASSVTTGSDQPQHF.

The DNA for the CDR3 is TGTGCCAGCAGCCAAGAGTCCGGCAGGTCCTACGAGCAGTACTTC. This gives the protein CASSQESGRSYEQYF. The rearrangement links TRBV4-2 to TRBJ2-7; D remains ambiguous. CDR1 is LGHNA, CDR2 YNFKEQ, per germline. Trimming pared 0 bases from V and 1 base from J, leaving 10 bases between. This CDR3 has 15 amino acids.

This chain connects TRBV28 to TRBJ2-7, with 8 bases identical to TRBD1. Germline CDR1 reads MDHEN; CDR2 reads SYDVKM. J gave up 5 bases and V 5 bases, and 11 bases lay outside the gene matches. The CDR3 contains 15 residues. The CDR3 region is CASSPADRAGNEQYF. The DNA of the CDR3 is TGTGCCAGCAGTCCCGCGGACAGGGCGGGCAACGAGCAGTACTTC. The full variable domain, completed using reference TRBV28 and TRBJ2-7, is DVKVTQSSRYLVKRTGEKVFLECVQDMDHENMFWYRQDPGLGLRLIYFSYDVKMKEKGDIPEGYSVSREKKERFSLILESASTNQTSMYLCASSPADRAGNEQYFGPGTRLTVT.

The chain is built from TRBV7-3 and TRBJ2-1; TRBD2 might be the D (6 bases). V was clipped by 3 bases and J by 6 bases, with 18 bases between them. The CDR3 runs to 16 residues. CDR1 and CDR2 (germline): SGHTA, FQGTGA. The CDR3 sequence is CASSFLLGTLPNEQFF. In DNA, the CDR3 is TGTGCCAGCAGCTTCCTCCTCGGGACTTTACCCAATGAGCAGTTCTTC. Looking up the rest from reference TRBV7-3 and TRBJ2-1 gives the full variable domain: GAGVSQTPSNKVTEKGKYVELRCDPISGHTALYWYRQSLGQGPEFLIYFQGTGAADDSGLPNDRFFAVRPEGSVSTLKIQRTERGDSAVYLCASSFLLGTLPNEQFFGPGTRLTVL.

The J gene is TRBJ2-7, the V gene TRBV6-4; 9 bases are shared with TRBD1. The germline V gene has CDR1 MRHNA and CDR2 SNTAGT. J gave up 2 bases and V 11 bases, and 10 bases lay outside the gene matches. The CDR3 runs 14 residues. The CDR3 protein is CACSPGTGPYEQYF. CDR3 DNA: TGTGCCTGTTCCCCGGGGACAGGGCCCTACGAGCAGTACTTC.

A note on this clone: A junction end diverges from the germline sequence, so it may reflect a read error. The chain joins TRBV23-1 to TRBJ1-2; tentatively, D is TRBD1 (5 bases). Being an ORF, TRBV23-1 has a function that is uncertain. The CDR3 is 12 amino acids. The CDR3 loop reads CANSQPGSGYTF. The CDR3 coding sequence is TGCGCCAACAGTCAACCAGGGAGTGGCTACACCTTC.

The V and J genes are TRBV25-1 and TRBJ2-5, with a possible D match to TRBD2 (5 bases). The V gene's germline CDR1 is MGHDK and CDR2 SYGVNS. Trimming cost V 0 bases and J 5 bases, with 10 bases left between them. CDR3 length: 14 amino acids. The CDR3, as DNA: TGTGCCAGCAGTGAATACGGGGTTAGGGAGACCCAGTACTTC. This gives the protein CASSEYGVRETQYF.